This TCR beta chain was sequenced for a study of T cells after yellow fever vaccination. One entry per CDR3 protein, called by TCRdb with MiXCR from the 5' RACE reads. The repertoire consists of about 320,000 distinct CDR3 sequences, with 3.5% to 4.5% occurring once and the leading ten covering roughly 19%. This clonotype was seen only a few times. Looked up from germline, CDR1 is DFQATT and CDR2 is SNEGSKA (reference sequence). V lost 0 bases to trimming and J lost 8 bases; unmatched junction nucleotides: 7. This CDR3 contains 14 residues. The sample here was PBMCs, taken 15 days after the yellow fever booster vaccination. The sequence was obtained from a young man who received the YFV17D yellow fever vaccine. The chain employs TRBV20-1 and TRBJ1-1, with 9 positions matching TRBD1. The CDR3 DNA reads TGCAGTGCTAGAGAAGGGGGGACAGGGACGGAAGCTTTCTTT. Protein product: CSAREGGTGTEAFF.